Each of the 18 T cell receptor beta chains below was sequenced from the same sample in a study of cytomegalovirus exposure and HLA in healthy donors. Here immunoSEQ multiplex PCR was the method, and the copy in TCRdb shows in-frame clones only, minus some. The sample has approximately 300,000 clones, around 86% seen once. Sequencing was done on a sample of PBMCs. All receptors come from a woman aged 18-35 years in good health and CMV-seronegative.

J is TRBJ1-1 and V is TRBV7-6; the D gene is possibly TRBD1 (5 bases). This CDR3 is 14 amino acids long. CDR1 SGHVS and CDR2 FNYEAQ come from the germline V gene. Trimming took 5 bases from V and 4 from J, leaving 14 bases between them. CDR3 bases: TGTGCCAGCAGCGCCGCAGGGCCAGGCACTGAAGCTTTCTTT. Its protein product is CASSAAGPGTEAFF.

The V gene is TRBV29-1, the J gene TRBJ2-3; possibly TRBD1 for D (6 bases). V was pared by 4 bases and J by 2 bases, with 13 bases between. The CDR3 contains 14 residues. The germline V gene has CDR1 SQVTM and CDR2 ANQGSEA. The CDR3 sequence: CSVVMTGPTDTQYF. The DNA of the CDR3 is TGCAGCGTTGTAATGACAGGACCCACAGATACGCAGTATTTT.

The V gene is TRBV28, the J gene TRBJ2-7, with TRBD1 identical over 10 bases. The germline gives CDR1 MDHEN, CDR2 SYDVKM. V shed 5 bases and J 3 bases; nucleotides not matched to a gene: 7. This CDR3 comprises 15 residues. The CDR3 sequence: CASSHPGQGFYEQYF. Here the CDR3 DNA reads TGTGCCAGCAGTCACCCGGGACAGGGGTTCTACGAGCAGTACTTC.

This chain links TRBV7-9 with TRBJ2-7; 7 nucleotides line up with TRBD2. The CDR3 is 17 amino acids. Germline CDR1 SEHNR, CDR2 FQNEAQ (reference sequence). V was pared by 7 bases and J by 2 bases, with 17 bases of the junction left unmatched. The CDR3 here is CASIPWGGEKGAYEQYF. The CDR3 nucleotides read TGTGCCAGCATCCCGTGGGGGGGGGAGAAAGGGGCCTACGAGCAGTACTTC.

CDR3 in DNA: TGCGCCAGCAGCTTGCGCAGGGGGTCGGCAGATACGCAGTATTTT. Amino acid sequence: CASSLRRGSADTQYF. The chain is built from TRBV5-1 and TRBJ2-3; 7 bases are shared with TRBD1. The CDR3 spans 15 residues. CDR1 is SGHRS, CDR2 YFSETQ, per germline. V lost 1 base to trimming and J lost 4 bases; unmatched junction nucleotides: 6.

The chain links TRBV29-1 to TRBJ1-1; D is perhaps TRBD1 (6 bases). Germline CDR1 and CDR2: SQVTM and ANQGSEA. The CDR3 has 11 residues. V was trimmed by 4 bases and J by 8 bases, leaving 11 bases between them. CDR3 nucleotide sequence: TGCAGCGTTGGGGCTCAGGGGGAAGCTTTCTTT. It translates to CSVGAQGEAFF.

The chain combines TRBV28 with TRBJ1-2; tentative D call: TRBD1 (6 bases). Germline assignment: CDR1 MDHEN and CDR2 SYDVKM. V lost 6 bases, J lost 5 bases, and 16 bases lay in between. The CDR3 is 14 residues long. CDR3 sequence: CASRPNRAWYGYTF. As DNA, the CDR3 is TGTGCCAGCAGACCAAACAGGGCTTGGTATGGCTACACCTTC.

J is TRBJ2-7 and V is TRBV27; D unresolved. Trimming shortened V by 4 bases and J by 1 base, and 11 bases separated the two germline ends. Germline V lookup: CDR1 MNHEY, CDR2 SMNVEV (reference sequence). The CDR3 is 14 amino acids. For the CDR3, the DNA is TGTGCCAGCAGTTCTAGGCCCCTTTCCTACGAGCAGTACTTC. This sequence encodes CASSSRPLSYEQYF.

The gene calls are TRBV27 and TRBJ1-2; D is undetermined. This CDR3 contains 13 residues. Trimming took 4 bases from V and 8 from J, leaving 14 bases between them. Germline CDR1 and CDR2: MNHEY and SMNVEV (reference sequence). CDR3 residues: CASSYLGNGGYTF. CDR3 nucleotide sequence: TGTGCCAGCAGTTACCTCGGGAATGGGGGCTACACCTTC.

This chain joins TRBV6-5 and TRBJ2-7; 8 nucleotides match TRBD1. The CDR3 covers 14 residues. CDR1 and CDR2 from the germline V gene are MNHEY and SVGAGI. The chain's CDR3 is CASSGRTGTGEQYF. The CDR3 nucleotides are TGTGCTTCCTCGGGTAGGACAGGGACCGGGGAGCAGTACTTC.

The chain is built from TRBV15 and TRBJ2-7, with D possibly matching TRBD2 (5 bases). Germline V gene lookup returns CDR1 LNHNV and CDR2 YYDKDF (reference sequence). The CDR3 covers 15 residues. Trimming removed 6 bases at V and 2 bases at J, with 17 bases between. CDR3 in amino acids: CATSQTSGVAYEQYF. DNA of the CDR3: TGTGCCACCAGTCAGACATCCGGGGTGGCCTACGAGCAGTACTTC. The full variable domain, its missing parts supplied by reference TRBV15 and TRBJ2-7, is DAMVIQNPRYQVTQFGKPVTLSCSQTLNHNVMYWYQQKSSQAPKLLFHYYDKDFNNEADTPDNFQSRRPNTSFCFLDIRSPGLGDTAMYLCATSQTSGVAYEQYFGPGTRLTVT.

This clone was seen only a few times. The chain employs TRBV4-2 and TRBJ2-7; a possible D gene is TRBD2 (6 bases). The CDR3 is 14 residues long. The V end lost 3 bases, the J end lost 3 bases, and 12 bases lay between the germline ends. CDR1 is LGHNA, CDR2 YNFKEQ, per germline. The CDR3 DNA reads TGTGCCAGCAGCCATCGTAGCGGCGACTACGAGCAGTACTTC. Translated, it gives CASSHRSGDYEQYF.

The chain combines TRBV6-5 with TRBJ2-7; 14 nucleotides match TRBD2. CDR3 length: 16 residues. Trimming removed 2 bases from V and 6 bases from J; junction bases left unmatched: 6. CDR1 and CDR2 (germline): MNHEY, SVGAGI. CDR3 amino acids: CASSYGTSGSIAEQYF. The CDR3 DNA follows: TGTGCCAGCAGTTACGGGACTAGCGGGAGTATCGCCGAGCAGTACTTC.

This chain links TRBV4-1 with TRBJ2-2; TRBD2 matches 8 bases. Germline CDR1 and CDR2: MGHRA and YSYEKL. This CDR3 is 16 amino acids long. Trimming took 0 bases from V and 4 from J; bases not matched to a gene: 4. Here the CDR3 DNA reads TGCGCCAGCAGCCAAGACCCCGCGGGAGGCACCGGGGAGCTGTTTTTT. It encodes CASSQDPAGGTGELFF.

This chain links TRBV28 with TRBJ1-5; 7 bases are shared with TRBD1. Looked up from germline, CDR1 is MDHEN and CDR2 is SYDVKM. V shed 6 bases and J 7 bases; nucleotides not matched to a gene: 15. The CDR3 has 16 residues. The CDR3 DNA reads TGTGCCAGCAGCCCCACGTCGAGGGGGCCGGGCCAGCCCCAGCATTTT. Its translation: CASSPTSRGPGQPQHF. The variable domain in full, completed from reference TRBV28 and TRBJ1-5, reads DVKVTQSSRYLVKRTGEKVFLECVQDMDHENMFWYRQDPGLGLRLIYFSYDVKMKEKGDIPEGYSVSREKKERFSLILESASTNQTSMYLCASSPTSRGPGQPQHFGDGTRLSIL.

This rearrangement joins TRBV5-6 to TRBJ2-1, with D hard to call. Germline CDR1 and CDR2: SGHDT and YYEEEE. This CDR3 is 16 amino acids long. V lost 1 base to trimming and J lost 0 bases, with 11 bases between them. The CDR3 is CASSLKPVSSYNEQFF. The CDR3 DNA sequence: TGTGCCAGCAGCTTGAAGCCGGTGAGCTCCTACAATGAGCAGTTCTTC. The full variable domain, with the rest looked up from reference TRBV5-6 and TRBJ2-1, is DAGVTQSPTHLIKTRGQQVTLRCSPKSGHDTVSWYQQALGQGPQFIFQYYEEEERQRGNFPDRFSGHQFPNYSSELNVNALLLGDSALYLCASSLKPVSSYNEQFFGPGTRLTVL.

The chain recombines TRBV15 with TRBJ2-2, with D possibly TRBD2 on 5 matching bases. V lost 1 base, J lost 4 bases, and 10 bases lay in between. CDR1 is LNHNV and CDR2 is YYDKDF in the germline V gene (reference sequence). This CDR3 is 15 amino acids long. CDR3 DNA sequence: TGTGCCACCAGCAGAGCTGCGGGCCTCACCGGGGAGCTGTTTTTT. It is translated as CATSRAAGLTGELFF. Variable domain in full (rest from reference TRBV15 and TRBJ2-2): DAMVIQNPRYQVTQFGKPVTLSCSQTLNHNVMYWYQQKSSQAPKLLFHYYDKDFNNEADTPDNFQSRRPNTSFCFLDIRSPGLGDTAMYLCATSRAAGLTGELFFGEGSRLTVL.

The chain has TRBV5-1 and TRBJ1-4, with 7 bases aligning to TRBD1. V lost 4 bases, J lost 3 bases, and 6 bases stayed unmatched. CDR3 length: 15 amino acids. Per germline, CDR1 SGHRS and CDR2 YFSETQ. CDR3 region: CASSQGQSANEKLFF. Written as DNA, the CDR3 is TGCGCCAGCAGCCAGGGACAGAGCGCTAATGAAAAACTGTTTTTT.